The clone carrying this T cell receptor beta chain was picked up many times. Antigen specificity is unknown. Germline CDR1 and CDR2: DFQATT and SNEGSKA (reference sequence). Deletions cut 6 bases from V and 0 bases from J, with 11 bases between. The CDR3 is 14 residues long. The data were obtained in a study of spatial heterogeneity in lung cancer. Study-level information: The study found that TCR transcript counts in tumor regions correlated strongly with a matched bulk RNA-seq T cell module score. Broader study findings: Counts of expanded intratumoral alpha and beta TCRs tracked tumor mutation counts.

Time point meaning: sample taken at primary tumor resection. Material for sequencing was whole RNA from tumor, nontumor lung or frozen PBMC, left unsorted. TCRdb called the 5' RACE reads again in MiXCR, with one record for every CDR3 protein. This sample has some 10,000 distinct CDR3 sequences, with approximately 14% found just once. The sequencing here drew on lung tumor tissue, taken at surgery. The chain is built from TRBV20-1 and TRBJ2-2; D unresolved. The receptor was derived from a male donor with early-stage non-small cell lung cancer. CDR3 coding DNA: TGCAGTGCAAGCAAAGACGCGAACACCGGGGAGCTGTTTTTT. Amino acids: CSASKDANTGELFF.